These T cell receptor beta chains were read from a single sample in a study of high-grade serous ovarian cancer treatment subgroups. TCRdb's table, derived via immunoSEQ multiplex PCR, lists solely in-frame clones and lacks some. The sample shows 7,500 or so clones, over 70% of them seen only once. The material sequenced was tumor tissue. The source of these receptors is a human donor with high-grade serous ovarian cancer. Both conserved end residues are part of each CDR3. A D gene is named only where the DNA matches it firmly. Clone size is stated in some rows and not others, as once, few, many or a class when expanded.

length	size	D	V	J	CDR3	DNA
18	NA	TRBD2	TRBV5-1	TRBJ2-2	CASSLGTSGGAGTGELFF	TGCGCCAGCAGCTTGGGGACTAGCGGGGGCGCTGGCACCGGGGAGCTGTTTTTT
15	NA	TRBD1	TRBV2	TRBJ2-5	CAIKRDSPNRETQYF	TGTGCCATTAAACGGGACAGCCCGAATCGAGAGACCCAGTACTTC
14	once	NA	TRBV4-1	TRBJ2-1	CASSQEPSSSEQFF	TGCGCCAGCAGCCAAGAACCTAGTAGCAGTGAGCAGTTCTTC
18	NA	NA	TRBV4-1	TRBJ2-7	CASSQEEGGPREDYEQYF	TGCGCCAGCAGCCAAGAGGAGGGCGGGCCTCGTGAGGACTACGAGCAGTACTTC
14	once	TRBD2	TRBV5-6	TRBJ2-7	CASSLSGDGYEQYF	TGTGCCAGCAGCTTGAGCGGGGACGGCTACGAGCAGTACTTC
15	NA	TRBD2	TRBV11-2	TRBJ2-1	CASSLGRGGGLEQFF	TGTGCCAGCAGCTTAGGTAGGGGCGGGGGGCTAGAGCAGTTCTTC
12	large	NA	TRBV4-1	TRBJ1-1	CASSRTGTEAFF	TGCGCCAGCAGCCGGACGGGCACTGAAGCTTTCTTT
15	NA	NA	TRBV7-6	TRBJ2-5	CASSSTGTQRETQYF	TGTGCCAGCAGCTCGACCGGGACACAGAGGGAGACCCAGTACTTC
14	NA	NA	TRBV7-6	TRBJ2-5	CASSLYGALETQYF	TGTGCCAGCAGCTTATATGGGGCTTTAGAGACCCAGTACTTC
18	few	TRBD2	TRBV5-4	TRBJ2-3	CASSFPSSGGALADTQYF	TGTGCCAGCAGCTTTCCATCTAGCGGGGGGGCCTTAGCAGATACGCAGTATTTT
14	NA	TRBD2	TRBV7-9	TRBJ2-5	CASSLGLAQETQYF	TGTGCCAGCAGCCTAGGACTAGCCCAAGAGACCCAGTACTTC
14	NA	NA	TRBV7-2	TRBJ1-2	CASSLTRGNYGYTF	TGTGCCAGCAGCTTAACCCGGGGGAACTATGGCTACACCTTC
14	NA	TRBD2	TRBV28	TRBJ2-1	CASSLGRGVSEQFF	TGTGCCAGCAGTTTGGGGCGGGGGGTTTCTGAGCAGTTCTTC
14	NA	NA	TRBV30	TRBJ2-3	CAWNQWQGTDTQYF	TGTGCCTGGAATCAGTGGCAGGGCACAGATACGCAGTATTTT
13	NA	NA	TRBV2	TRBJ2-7	CASSVMGMGEQYF	TGTGCCAGCAGTGTAATGGGTATGGGCGAGCAGTACTTC
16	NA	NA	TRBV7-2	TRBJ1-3	CASSSSPAIAGNTIYF	TGTGCCAGCAGCTCTAGCCCGGCGATAGCTGGAAACACCATATATTTT
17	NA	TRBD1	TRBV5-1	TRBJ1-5	CASSRDRDIYSNQPQHF	TGCGCCAGCAGCCGGGACAGGGATATATATAGCAATCAGCCCCAGCATTTT
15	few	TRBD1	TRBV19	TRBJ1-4	CASSPGTATNEKLFF	TGTGCCAGTAGTCCTGGGACAGCAACTAATGAAAAACTGTTTTTT
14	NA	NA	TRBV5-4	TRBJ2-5	CASSFRTEGGTQYF	TGTGCCAGCAGCTTTCGGACGGAGGGAGGGACCCAGTACTTC
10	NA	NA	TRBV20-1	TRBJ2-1	CSAFYNEQFF	TGCAGTGCTTTTTACAATGAGCAGTTCTTC
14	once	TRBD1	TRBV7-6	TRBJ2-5	CASSSWTGQETQYF	TGTGCCAGCAGCTCCTGGACAGGACAAGAGACCCAGTACTTC
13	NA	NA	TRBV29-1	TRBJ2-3	CSVEPGGTDTQYF	TGCAGCGTTGAACCCGGCGGCACAGATACGCAGTATTTT
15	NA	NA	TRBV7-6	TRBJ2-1	CASSHASGAYNEQFF	TGTGCCAGCAGCCACGCGTCGGGGGCCTACAATGAGCAGTTCTTC
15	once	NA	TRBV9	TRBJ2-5	CASSAYQDRQETQYF	TGTGCCAGCAGCGCCTACCAGGACAGACAAGAGACCCAGTACTTC
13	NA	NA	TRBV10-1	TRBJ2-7	CASSSGPTYEQYF	TGCGCCAGCAGTTCCGGGCCGACATACGAGCAGTACTTC
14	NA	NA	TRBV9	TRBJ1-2	CASSVAGEGYGYTF	TGTGCCAGCAGCGTAGCAGGGGAGGGCTATGGCTACACCTTC
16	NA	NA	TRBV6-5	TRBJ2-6	CASSYSRISGANVLTF	TGTGCCAGCAGTTACTCGAGGATCTCTGGGGCCAACGTCCTGACTTTC
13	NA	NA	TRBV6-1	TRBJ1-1	CASRNRGVAEAFF	TGTGCCAGCAGGAATAGGGGGGTGGCTGAAGCTTTCTTT
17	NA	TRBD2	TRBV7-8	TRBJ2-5	CASSSWEGLAGQETQYF	TGTGCCAGCAGCTCCTGGGAAGGACTAGCGGGACAAGAGACCCAGTACTTC
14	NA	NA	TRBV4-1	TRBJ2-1	CASSQARGAWEQFF	TGCGCCAGCAGCCAAGCAAGGGGGGCGTGGGAGCAGTTCTTC
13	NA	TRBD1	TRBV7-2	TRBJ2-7	CASSTTGGREQYF	TGTGCCAGCAGCACTACAGGGGGCAGGGAGCAGTACTTC
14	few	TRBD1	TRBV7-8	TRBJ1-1	CASSPGTANTEAFF	TGTGCCAGCAGCCCCGGGACAGCGAACACTGAAGCTTTCTTT
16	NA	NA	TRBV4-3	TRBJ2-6	CASSQVTGTGANVLTF	TGCGCCAGCAGCCAAGTAACTGGTACTGGGGCCAACGTCCTGACTTTC
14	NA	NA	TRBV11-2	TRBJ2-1	CASSYQTGTNEQFF	TGTGCCAGCAGCTATCAGACTGGAACCAATGAGCAGTTCTTC
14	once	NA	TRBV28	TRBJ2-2	CASNRPGPNGELFF	TGTGCCAGCAATCGTCCGGGGCCGAACGGGGAGCTGTTTTTT
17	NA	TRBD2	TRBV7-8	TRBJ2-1	CASSPSPLADLYNEQFF	TGTGCCAGCAGCCCGAGCCCACTAGCGGACCTCTACAATGAGCAGTTCTTC
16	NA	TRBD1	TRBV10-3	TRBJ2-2	CAISAPGTGYTGELFF	TGTGCCATCAGTGCCCCCGGGACAGGGTACACCGGGGAGCTGTTTTTT
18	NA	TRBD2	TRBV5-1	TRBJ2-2	CASSSRGLAGVGAGELFF	TGCGCCAGCAGCTCGCGGGGACTAGCGGGAGTTGGAGCCGGGGAGCTGTTTTTT
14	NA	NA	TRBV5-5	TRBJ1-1	CASSLGPLNTEAFF	TGTGCCAGCAGCTTAGGGCCATTGAACACTGAAGCTTTCTTT
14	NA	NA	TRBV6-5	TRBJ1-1	CASSYPGAHTEAFF	TGTGCCAGCAGTTACCCGGGGGCGCATACTGAAGCTTTCTTT
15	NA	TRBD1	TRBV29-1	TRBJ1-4	CSVRTGVQTNEKLFF	TGCAGCGTTCGAACAGGGGTTCAAACTAATGAAAAACTGTTTTTT
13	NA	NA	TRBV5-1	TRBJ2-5	CASSLRGKETQYF	TGCGCCAGCAGCTTGCGGGGGAAAGAGACCCAGTACTTC
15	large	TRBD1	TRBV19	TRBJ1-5	CASDTGTGGRQPQHF	TGTGCCAGCGATACCGGGACAGGGGGCCGACAGCCCCAGCATTTT
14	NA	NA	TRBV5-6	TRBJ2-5	CASSIGLNQETQYF	TGTGCCAGCAGCATCGGACTGAACCAAGAGACCCAGTACTTC
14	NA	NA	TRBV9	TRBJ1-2	CASSVDQGIGGYTF	TGTGCCAGCAGCGTAGATCAGGGTATAGGTGGCTACACCTTC
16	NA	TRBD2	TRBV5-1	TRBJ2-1	CASSRPRLAGDNEQFF	TGCGCCAGCAGCCGCCCAAGACTAGCGGGGGACAATGAGCAGTTCTTC
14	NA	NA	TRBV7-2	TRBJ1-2	CASRPAQGSYGYTF	TGTGCCAGCAGACCCGCCCAGGGGAGCTATGGCTACACCTTC
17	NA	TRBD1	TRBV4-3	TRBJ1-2	CASSQDSGQGANYGYTF	TGCGCCAGCAGCCAAGATTCAGGACAGGGGGCTAACTATGGCTACACCTTC